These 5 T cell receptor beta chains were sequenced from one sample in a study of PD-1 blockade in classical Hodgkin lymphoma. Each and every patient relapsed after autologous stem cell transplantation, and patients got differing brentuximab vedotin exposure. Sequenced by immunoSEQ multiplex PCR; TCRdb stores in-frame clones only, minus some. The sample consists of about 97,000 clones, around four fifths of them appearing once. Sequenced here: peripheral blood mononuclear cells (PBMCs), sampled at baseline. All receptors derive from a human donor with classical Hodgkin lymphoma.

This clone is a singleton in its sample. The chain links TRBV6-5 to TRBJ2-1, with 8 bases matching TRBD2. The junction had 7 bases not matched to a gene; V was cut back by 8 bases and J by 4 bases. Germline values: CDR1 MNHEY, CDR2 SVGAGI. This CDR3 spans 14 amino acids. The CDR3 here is CASPGLEAYNEQFF. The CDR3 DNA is TGTGCCAGCCCGGGACTAGAGGCTTACAATGAGCAGTTCTTC.

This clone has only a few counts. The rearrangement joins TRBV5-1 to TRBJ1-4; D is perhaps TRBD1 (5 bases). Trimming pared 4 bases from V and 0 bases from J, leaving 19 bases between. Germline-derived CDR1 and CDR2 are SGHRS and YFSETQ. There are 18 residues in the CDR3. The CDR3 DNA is TGCGCCAGCAGCCCCTCCCGGGACTTCTTTGCAACTAATGAAAAACTGTTTTTT. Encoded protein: CASSPSRDFFATNEKLFF.

The CDR3 reads CASSLVGGTSYEQYF. The DNA for the CDR3 is TGTGCCAGCAGCTTGGTAGGCGGAACCTCCTACGAGCAGTACTTC. V is TRBV5-5 and J is TRBJ2-7; D call uncertain. Germline CDR1 reads SGHKS; CDR2 reads YYEKEE (reference sequence). The V gene lost 0 bases and the J gene lost 0 bases, with 10 bases spanning the gap. The CDR3 length is 15 residues. Using reference TRBV5-5 and TRBJ2-7 for the parts outside the CDR3, the full variable domain is DAGVTQSPTHLIKTRGQQVTLRCSPISGHKSVSWYQQVLGQGPQFIFQYYEKEERGRGNFPDRFSARQFPNYSSELNVNALLLGDSALYLCASSLVGGTSYEQYFGPGTRLTVT.

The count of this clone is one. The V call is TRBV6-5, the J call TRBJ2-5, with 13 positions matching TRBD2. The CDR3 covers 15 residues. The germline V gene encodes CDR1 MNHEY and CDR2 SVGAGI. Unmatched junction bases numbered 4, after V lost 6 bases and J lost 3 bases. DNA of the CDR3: TGTGCCAGCAGACCCGGGACTAGCGGGAAAGAGACCCAGTACTTC. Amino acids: CASRPGTSGKETQYF.

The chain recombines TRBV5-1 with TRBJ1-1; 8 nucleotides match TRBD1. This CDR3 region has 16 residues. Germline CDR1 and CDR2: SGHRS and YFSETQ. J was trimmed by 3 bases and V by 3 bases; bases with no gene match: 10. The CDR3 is CASSSIQGGLDTEAFF. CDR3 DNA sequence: TGCGCCAGCAGCTCGATACAGGGGGGGCTTGACACTGAAGCTTTCTTT.